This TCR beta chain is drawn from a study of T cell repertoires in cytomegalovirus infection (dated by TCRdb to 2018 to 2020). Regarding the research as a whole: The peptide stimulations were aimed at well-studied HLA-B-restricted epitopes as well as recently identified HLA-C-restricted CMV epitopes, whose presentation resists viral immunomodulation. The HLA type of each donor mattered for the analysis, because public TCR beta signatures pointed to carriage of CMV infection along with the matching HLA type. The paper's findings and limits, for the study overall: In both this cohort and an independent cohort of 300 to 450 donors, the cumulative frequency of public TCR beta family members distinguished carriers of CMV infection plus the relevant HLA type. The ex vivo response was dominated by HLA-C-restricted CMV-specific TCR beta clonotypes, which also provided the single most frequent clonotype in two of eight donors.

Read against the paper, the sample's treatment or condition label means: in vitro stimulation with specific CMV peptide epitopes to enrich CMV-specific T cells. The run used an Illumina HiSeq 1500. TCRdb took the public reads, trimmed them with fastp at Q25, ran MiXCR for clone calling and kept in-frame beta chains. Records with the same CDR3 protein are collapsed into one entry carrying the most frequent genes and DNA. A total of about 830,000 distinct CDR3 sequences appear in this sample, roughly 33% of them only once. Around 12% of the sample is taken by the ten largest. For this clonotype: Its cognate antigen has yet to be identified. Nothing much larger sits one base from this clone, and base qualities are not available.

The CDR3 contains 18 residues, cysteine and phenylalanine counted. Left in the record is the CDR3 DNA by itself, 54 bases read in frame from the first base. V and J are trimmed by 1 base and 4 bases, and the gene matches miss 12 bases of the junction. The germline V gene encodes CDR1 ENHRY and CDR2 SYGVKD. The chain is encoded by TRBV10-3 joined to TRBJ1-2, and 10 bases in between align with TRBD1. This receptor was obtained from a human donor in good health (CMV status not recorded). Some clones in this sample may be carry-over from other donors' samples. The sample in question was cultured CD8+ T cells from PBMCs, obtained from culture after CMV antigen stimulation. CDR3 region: CAISEFRQGARISYGYTF. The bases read TGTGCCATCAGTGAGTTTAGACAGGGGGCGAGAATAAGCTATGGCTACACCTTC.